Sequencing of this T cell receptor beta chain was carried out in a study of CD8 T cells in ankylosing spondylitis. Molecular-barcoded quantitative 5'-RACE produced these TCR beta libraries. TCRdb reprocessed the 5' RACE reads with MiXCR, giving one entry per CDR3 protein. This sample has 250,000 to 300,000 distinct CDR3 sequences; 15% to 20% occur once, and the top ten carry roughly 7.4%. Study results and limitations: According to the report, clones linked to the disease were significantly enriched in matched synovial fluid samples taken from ankylosing spondylitis patients. Seven to nine highly homologous variants formed a TCR beta motif that appeared characteristic of ankylosing spondylitis blood. CD8+ cells made up the disease-linked clones, which were relatively rare in peripheral blood.

Regarding this clonotype: What it recognizes is unknown.

The germline V gene encodes CDR1 SGHKS and CDR2 YYEKEE (reference sequence). The CDR3 sequence is 15 residues long. Trimming took off 5 bases at V and 5 bases at J, with 19 bases between the two ends. This TCR was recovered from a male donor with ankylosing spondylitis or in good health (not recorded which). The specimen sequenced was blood, either unsorted or a sorted T cell fraction (not recorded which). The chain combines TRBV5-5 with TRBJ1-1; possible D gene TRBD1, 6 bases. The DNA for the CDR3 is TGTGCCAGCAGGTCGTATGGGGGGCGCGGGACTGAAGCTTTCTTT. Residues: CASRSYGGRGTEAFF.